The 28 T cell receptor beta chains listed next were all sequenced from one sample in a study of CD8+CD57+ T cells in acquired aplastic anemia. Genomic DNA, the template, was used for profiling of the TCR beta VDJ and CDR3. TCRdb itself ran the reads through MiXCR, one entry per CDR3 protein. The table shows more than 150,000 distinct CDR3 sequences, with approximately 45% occurring only once. Sequencing was performed on sorted CD4+, CD8+, or CD8+CD57+ T cells (not recorded which) from PBMCs. The receptors were gathered from a human donor in good health.

This chain connects TRBV11-1 to TRBJ2-1, with 8 nucleotides matching TRBD2. The germline V gene has CDR1 SGHAT and CDR2 FQDESV (reference sequence). J was trimmed by 4 bases and V by 5 bases; bases with no gene match: 10. The CDR3 is 16 residues long. CDR3: CASSGSSGPSYNEQFF. The CDR3 coding sequence is TGTGCCAGCAGCGGCTCTAGCGGGCCTTCTTACAATGAGCAGTTCTTC.

This chain uses TRBV29-1 with TRBJ2-7; TRBD2 is a possible D gene (7 bases). The germline V and J ends were trimmed by 0 bases and 6 bases, with 9 bases remaining between them. This CDR3 comprises 12 residues. Germline V gene sequence: CDR1 SQVTM, CDR2 ANQGSEA. The CDR3 DNA is TGCAGCGTTGAAGAAGGGGGGGCCGAGCAGTACTTC. Translating gives CSVEEGGAEQYF.

As regards this clonotype: At one end, the junction sequence differs from germline, possibly due to a read error. The chain combines TRBV28 with TRBJ1-6; D is unclear. This CDR3 comprises 12 residues. Germline CDR1 and CDR2: MDHEN and SYDVKM. The CDR3 sequence: CAASPVGSPLHF. Here the CDR3 DNA reads TGTGCCGCTTCCCCCGTTGGATCACCCCTTCACTTT.

J is TRBJ2-5 and V is TRBV7-9; a weak D match, TRBD1 (6 bases). The CDR3 sequence is 13 residues long. Trimming pared 7 bases from V and 1 base from J, leaving 10 bases between. Per germline, CDR1 SEHNR and CDR2 FQNEAQ (reference sequence). The CDR3, as DNA: TGTGCCAGCAAATTGGACAGCCAAGAGACCCAGTACTTC. It is translated as CASKLDSQETQYF.

This clonotype was detected once. This chain uses TRBV7-3 with TRBJ1-3; D perhaps matches TRBD1 (6 bases). Per germline, CDR1 SGHTA and CDR2 FQGTGA. The CDR3 has 19 residues. The V end was cut by 1 base, the J end by 0 bases, with 19 bases between. The CDR3 spells CASSLSVAWGQVSGNTIYF. For the CDR3, the DNA is TGTGCCAGCAGCTTAAGTGTCGCTTGGGGGCAAGTCTCTGGAAACACCATATATTTT.

In this sample, this clonotype turned up many times. The J gene is TRBJ2-1, the V gene TRBV7-3; 12 bases agree with TRBD2. Germline lookup yields CDR1 SGHTA and CDR2 FQGTGA. The CDR3 has 14 residues. Trimming took 4 bases from V and 8 from J; bases not matched to a gene: 3. Here the CDR3 DNA reads TGTGCCAGCAGCTCGACTAGCGGGAGTTATGAGCAGTTCTTC. It encodes CASSSTSGSYEQFF. Full variable domain (missing parts from reference TRBV7-3 and TRBJ2-1): GAGVSQTPSNKVTEKGKYVELRCDPISGHTALYWYRQSLGQGPEFLIYFQGTGAADDSGLPNDRFFAVRPEGSVSTLKIQRTERGDSAVYLCASSSTSGSYEQFFGPGTRLTVL.

The rearrangement uses TRBV29-1 and TRBJ1-3, with D possibly matching TRBD1 (6 bases). The germline V gene encodes CDR1 SQVTM and CDR2 ANQGSEA. V lost 5 bases to trimming and J lost 4 bases, with 9 bases between them. The CDR3 spans 12 residues. The CDR3: CSVWDTGNTIYF. In DNA form, the CDR3 reads TGCAGCGTTTGGGACACAGGAAACACCATATATTTT.

In this sample, this clonotype turned up many times. J is TRBJ1-5 and V is TRBV19, with a weak D call TRBD1 (5 bases). Trimming took off 3 bases at V and 4 bases at J, with 13 bases between the two ends. Per the germline V gene, CDR1 is LNHDA and CDR2 is SQIVND (reference sequence). The CDR3 runs to 15 residues. This CDR3 is CASSMEGFPNQPQHF. The CDR3 nucleotides are TGTGCCAGTAGTATGGAGGGGTTTCCGAATCAGCCCCAGCATTTT.

The chain uses TRBV6-1 and TRBJ2-2; maybe TRBD1 (5 bases). V gave up 8 bases and J gave up 6 bases, with 22 bases separating them. The CDR3 covers 16 residues. The germline CDR1 and CDR2 sequences are MNHNS and SASEGT. The CDR3 nucleotides read TGTGCCAGCCCGAAGGGGCAATTCCTTCCGTCCGGGGAGCTGTTTTTT. As protein: CASPKGQFLPSGELFF.

The chain employs TRBV25-1 and TRBJ1-1, with 9 bases aligning to TRBD1. V gave up 3 bases and J gave up 4 bases; unmatched junction bases: 3. The germline gives CDR1 MGHDK, CDR2 SYGVNS. The length of the CDR3 is 14 residues. Written as DNA, the CDR3 is TGTGCCAGCAGTGAGAGACAGGGGGGCACTGAAGCTTTCTTT. This codes for CASSERQGGTEAFF.

This chain connects TRBV9 to TRBJ2-1; D may be TRBD2 (6 bases). The CDR3 is made up of 16 amino acids. V shed 0 bases and J shed 3 bases, with 13 bases lying between them. The V gene's germline CDR1 is SGDLS and CDR2 YYNGEE. The CDR3: CASSVGMGGLYNEQFF. The CDR3 nucleotides are TGTGCCAGCAGCGTAGGAATGGGGGGTCTCTACAATGAGCAGTTCTTC.

The rearrangement joins TRBV20-1 to TRBJ1-5; perhaps TRBD1 as D (5 bases). V was pared by 4 bases and J by 2 bases, with 12 bases between. This CDR3 comprises 14 residues. Germline V gene sequence: CDR1 DFQATT, CDR2 SNEGSKA (reference sequence). Here the CDR3 reads CSATDRAGNQPQHF. The CDR3 nucleotides read TGCAGTGCTACAGACAGAGCGGGCAATCAGCCCCAGCATTTT.

This clonotype was picked up one time. V is TRBV6-1 and J is TRBJ2-7; D gene ambiguous. Trimming shortened V by 5 bases and J by 7 bases, and 9 bases separated the two germline ends. CDR1 and CDR2 from the germline V gene are MNHNS and SASEGT. The CDR3 has 11 residues. CDR3 in DNA: TGTGCCAGCAGTCTGCTAGAGGAGCAGTACTTC. Amino acids: CASSLLEEQYF.

This clonotype was seen more than once but under ten times. Since a much larger clone is just one base distant, this may be a read error. The rearrangement uses TRBV14 and TRBJ2-1, with 8 bases that match TRBD2. Trimming cost V 3 bases and J 2 bases; bases outside gene matches: 6. Germline V CDR1 and CDR2: SGHDN, FVKESK. This CDR3 is 16 amino acids long. The CDR3 sequence is CASSHLAGRTYNEQFF. For the CDR3, the DNA is TGTGCCAGCAGCCACTTAGCGGGGAGAACCTACAATGAGCAGTTCTTC.

Judged by abundance, this clonotype is medium-sized. This chain links TRBV19 with TRBJ2-1; maybe TRBD2 (6 bases). Germline assignment: CDR1 LNHDA and CDR2 SQIVND (reference sequence). This CDR3 region has 14 residues. The germline V and J ends were trimmed by 7 bases and 0 bases, with 10 bases remaining between them. CDR3 loop: CASTVGSSYNEQFF. CDR3 DNA sequence: TGTGCCAGTACCGTCGGGAGCTCCTACAATGAGCAGTTCTTC.

The chain uses TRBV19 and TRBJ1-4, with TRBD1 matching over 7 bases. Germline assignment: CDR1 LNHDA and CDR2 SQIVND (reference sequence). After removal of 7 bases from V and 7 bases from J, the junction contained 12 bases not matched to a gene. The length of the CDR3 is 15 residues. DNA for the CDR3: TGTGCCAGTACCACTAGCGGGACAGTCGGTGAAAAACTGTTTTTT. As protein: CASTTSGTVGEKLFF.

The J gene is TRBJ2-7, the V gene TRBV7-2; unclear D gene. This CDR3 comprises 15 residues. From germline, CDR1 is SGHTA and CDR2 FQGNSA. Trimming took 0 bases from V and 1 from J, leaving 10 bases between them. CDR3 sequence: CASSLARDGSYEQYF. The CDR3 nucleotides read TGTGCCAGCAGCTTAGCGCGAGACGGATCCTACGAGCAGTACTTC. The complete variable domain, with remaining parts taken from reference TRBV7-2 and TRBJ2-7, reads GAGVSQSPSNKVTEKGKDVELRCDPISGHTALYWYRQSLGQGLEFLIYFQGNSAPDKSGLPSDRFSAERTGGSVSTLTIQRTQQEDSAVYLCASSLARDGSYEQYFGPGTRLTVT.

The chain uses TRBV29-1 and TRBJ2-7, with TRBD1 matching 10 bases. This CDR3 contains 13 residues. The J segment lost 5 bases and the V segment lost 5 bases, leaving 6 bases of the junction unmatched. CDR1 is SQVTM and CDR2 is ANQGSEA in the germline V gene. The CDR3 coding sequence is TGCAGCGTTTCCGGGACAGGGGTCCACGAGCAGTACTTC. It encodes CSVSGTGVHEQYF.

The chain couples TRBV7-9 to TRBJ2-7, with D possibly called TRBD1 or TRBD2 (5 bases each). Trimming removed 8 bases from V and 4 bases from J, with 15 bases in between. The CDR3 has 13 residues. Germline values: CDR1 SEHNR, CDR2 FQNEAQ (reference sequence). CDR3 DNA sequence: TGTGCCAGCTCACCATCCGGGGCATACGAGCAGTACTTC. It codes for CASSPSGAYEQYF.

The chain links TRBV27 to TRBJ2-2, with D possibly TRBD1 on 6 matching bases. The CDR3 spans 13 residues. The V and J ends lost 5 bases and 5 bases respectively, with 9 bases between them. Germline V lookup: CDR1 MNHEY, CDR2 SMNVEV (reference sequence). The CDR3 spells CASSDQGTGELFF. The CDR3 DNA reads as TGTGCCAGCAGTGACCAGGGGACCGGGGAGCTGTTTTTT.

This clonotype appeared a single time. The V and J genes are TRBV19 and TRBJ1-2; no reliable D call. Germline V gene lookup returns CDR1 LNHDA and CDR2 SQIVND (reference sequence). The germline V and J ends were trimmed by 7 bases and 5 bases, with 11 bases remaining between them. This CDR3 has 12 residues. The CDR3 is CASTVGPYGYTF. For the CDR3, the DNA is TGTGCCAGTACGGTCGGACCGTATGGCTACACCTTC.

The rearrangement links TRBV7-2 to TRBJ2-7; tentative D call: TRBD2 (5 bases). This CDR3 has 12 residues. Germline V gene data show CDR1 as SGHTA and CDR2 as FQGNSA. Trimming stripped 5 bases from V and 7 bases from J, with 12 bases between. CDR3 nucleotide sequence: TGTGCCAGCAGCCATACAACGGGAGAGCAGTACTTC. It encodes CASSHTTGEQYF.

This clonotype was picked up many times. The chain links TRBV3-1 to TRBJ2-1; D possibly corresponds to TRBD1 (5 bases). The CDR3 loop spans 12 amino acids. CDR1 and CDR2 (germline): LGHDT, YNNKEL (reference sequence). Deletions cut 3 bases from V and 15 bases from J, with 15 bases between. The CDR3: CASSQSRAPSFF. Written as DNA, the CDR3 is TGTGCCAGCAGCCAGTCCAGGGCCCCATCGTTCTTC.

This clonotype was counted once. The chain combines TRBV20-1 with TRBJ2-1; D is unclear. Germline CDR1 DFQATT, CDR2 SNEGSKA (reference sequence). The CDR3 extends over 15 amino acids. V was shortened by 3 bases and J by 0 bases, with 12 bases between the two germline ends. This CDR3 reads CSARGRYHSYNEQFF. Written as DNA, the CDR3 is TGCAGTGCTAGGGGCCGATACCACTCCTACAATGAGCAGTTCTTC.

The V gene is TRBV4-2, the J gene TRBJ2-7; a possible D gene is TRBD2 (5 bases). CDR1 and CDR2 (germline): LGHNA, YNFKEQ. V was trimmed by 1 base and J by 7 bases, leaving 17 bases between them. CDR3 length equals 15 residues. CDR3 bases: TGTGCCAGCAGCCAAGGAATGGCCTTTTCGGGAGAGCAGTACTTC. It encodes CASSQGMAFSGEQYF.

The rearrangement joins TRBV20-1 to TRBJ2-3; 7 nucleotides match TRBD2. Looked up from germline, CDR1 is DFQATT and CDR2 is SNEGSKA (reference sequence). With V trimmed by 6 bases and J by 0 bases, 24 bases remained unmatched. The CDR3 is made up of 20 amino acids. DNA of the CDR3: TGCAGTGCAACCCCCCTCGGCTTAGCGGGTCGGATTTCTAGCACAGATACGCAGTATTTT. As protein: CSATPLGLAGRISSTDTQYF.

The chain joins TRBV10-1 to TRBJ2-7, with TRBD1 identical over 10 bases. V was pared by 10 bases and J by 7 bases, with 13 bases of the junction left unmatched. The length of the CDR3 is 14 residues. CDR1 is WNHNN, CDR2 SYGVQD, per germline (reference sequence). CDR3 region: CATPSGTGVWEQYF. Here the CDR3 DNA reads TGCGCCACCCCTTCCGGGACAGGGGTGTGGGAGCAGTACTTC.

This clonotype has just a few counts. The chain couples TRBV2 to TRBJ2-3, with D uncertain. The CDR3 sequence is 13 residues long. Per the germline V gene, CDR1 is SNHLY and CDR2 is FYNNEI. Trimming took off 1 base at V and 8 bases at J, with 10 bases between the two ends. The CDR3 coding sequence is TGTGCCAGCAGTGAAGTGTCCCCAGGTACGCAGTATTTT. Its translation is CASSEVSPGTQYF.